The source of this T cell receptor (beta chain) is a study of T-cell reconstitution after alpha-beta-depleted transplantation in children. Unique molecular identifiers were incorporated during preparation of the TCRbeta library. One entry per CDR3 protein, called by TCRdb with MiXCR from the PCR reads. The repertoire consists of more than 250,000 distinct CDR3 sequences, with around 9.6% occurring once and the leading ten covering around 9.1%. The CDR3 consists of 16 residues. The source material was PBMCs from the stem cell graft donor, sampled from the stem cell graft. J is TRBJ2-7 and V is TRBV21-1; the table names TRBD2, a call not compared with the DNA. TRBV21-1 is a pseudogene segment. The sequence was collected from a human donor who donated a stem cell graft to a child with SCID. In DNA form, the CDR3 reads TGTGCCAGCAGCTGCCTGAAGGTCGAGGGACCTTCCGAGCAGTACTTC. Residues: CASSCLKVEGPSEQYF.